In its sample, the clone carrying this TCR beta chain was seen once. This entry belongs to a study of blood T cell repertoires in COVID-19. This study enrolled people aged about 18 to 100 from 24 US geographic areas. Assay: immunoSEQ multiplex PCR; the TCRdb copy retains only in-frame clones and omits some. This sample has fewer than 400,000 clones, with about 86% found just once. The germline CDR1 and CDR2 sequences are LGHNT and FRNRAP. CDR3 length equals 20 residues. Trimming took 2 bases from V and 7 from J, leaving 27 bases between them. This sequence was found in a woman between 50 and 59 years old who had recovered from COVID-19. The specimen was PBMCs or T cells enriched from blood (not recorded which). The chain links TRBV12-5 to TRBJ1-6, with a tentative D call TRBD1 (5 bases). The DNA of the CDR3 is TGTGCTAGTGGTTTGCCAATCGGGGGTCCTGTCGGGCAGGAAAATTCACCCCTCCACTTT. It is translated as CASGLPIGGPVGQENSPLHF.